This TCR beta chain derives from a study of cytotoxic CD8 clonotypes in ibrutinib-treated CLL. Across the study: Investigators reported some 24 partial and 2 complete responses; after median around 63 months, roughly 14 patients remained remitted and some 12 progressed. The study recorded mean values of almost 260,000 productive templates and tens of thousands of productive rearrangements per sample.

The study's findings and limits: Higher circulating CD8+ T-cell counts strongly accompanied higher baseline clonality, above age-matched healthy donors.

CDR1 and CDR2 (germline): SNHLY, FYNNEI. The V end lost 2 bases, the J end lost 5 bases, and 9 bases lay between the germline ends. This CDR3 has 13 residues. Around 2.1 micrograms of genomic DNA from cryopreserved PBMCs went into TCR beta libraries. About this clone: Its antigen remains unidentified.

Method: immunoSEQ multiplex PCR; TCRdb's copy keeps in-frame clones and lacks some. In the table there are some 290,000 clones, approximately 80% of which are singletons. The V gene is TRBV2, the J gene TRBJ2-5, with D perhaps matching TRBD1 (5 bases). The specimen was PBMCs, collected before ibrutinib treatment. This receptor was identified in a human donor with chronic lymphocytic leukemia. The CDR3 protein is CASSEQGGETQYF. As DNA, the CDR3 is TGTGCCAGCAGTGAACAGGGTGGGGAGACCCAGTACTTC.